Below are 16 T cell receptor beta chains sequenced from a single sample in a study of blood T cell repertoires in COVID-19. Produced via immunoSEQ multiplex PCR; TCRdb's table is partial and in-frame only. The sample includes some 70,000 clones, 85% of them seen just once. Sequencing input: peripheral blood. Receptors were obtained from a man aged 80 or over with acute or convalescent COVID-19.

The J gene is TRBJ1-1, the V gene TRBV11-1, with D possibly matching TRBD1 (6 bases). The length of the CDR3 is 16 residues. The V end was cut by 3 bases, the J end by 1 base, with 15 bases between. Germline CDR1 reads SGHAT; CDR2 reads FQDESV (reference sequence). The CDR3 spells CASSFNRELGNTEAFF. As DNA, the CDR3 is TGTGCCAGCAGCTTCAACAGGGAATTGGGGAACACTGAAGCTTTCTTT.

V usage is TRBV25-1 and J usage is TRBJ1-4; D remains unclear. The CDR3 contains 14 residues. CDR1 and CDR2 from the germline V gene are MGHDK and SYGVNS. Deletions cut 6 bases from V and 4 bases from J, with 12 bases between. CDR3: CASRPPSGNEKLFF. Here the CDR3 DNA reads TGTGCCAGCAGACCCCCGTCGGGTAATGAAAAACTGTTTTTT.

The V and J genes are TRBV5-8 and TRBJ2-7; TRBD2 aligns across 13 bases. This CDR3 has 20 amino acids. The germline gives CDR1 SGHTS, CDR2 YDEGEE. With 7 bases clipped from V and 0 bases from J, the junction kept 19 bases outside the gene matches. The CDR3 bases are TGTGCCAGCCGTTGGAGGCCGGGACTAGCGGGGTGGAGGAGCTCCTACGAGCAGTACTTC. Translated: CASRWRPGLAGWRSSYEQYF. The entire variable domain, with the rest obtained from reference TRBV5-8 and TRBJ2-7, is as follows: EAGVTQSPTHLIKTRGQQATLRCSPISGHTSVYWYQQALGLGLQFLLWYDEGEERNRGNFPPRFSGRQFPNYSSELNVNALELEDSALYLCASRWRPGLAGWRSSYEQYFGPGTRLTVT.

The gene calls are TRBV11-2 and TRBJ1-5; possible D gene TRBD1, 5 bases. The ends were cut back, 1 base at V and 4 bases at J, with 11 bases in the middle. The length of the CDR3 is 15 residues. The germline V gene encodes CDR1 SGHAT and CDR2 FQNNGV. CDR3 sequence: CASSLGGGENQPQHF. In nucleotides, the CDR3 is TGTGCCAGCAGCTTAGGGGGAGGGGAAAATCAGCCCCAGCATTTT.

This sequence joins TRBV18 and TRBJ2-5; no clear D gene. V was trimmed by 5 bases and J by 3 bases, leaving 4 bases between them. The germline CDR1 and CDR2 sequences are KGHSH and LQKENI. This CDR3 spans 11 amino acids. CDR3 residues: CASSGEETQYF. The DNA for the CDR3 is TGTGCCAGCTCAGGAGAAGAGACCCAGTACTTC.

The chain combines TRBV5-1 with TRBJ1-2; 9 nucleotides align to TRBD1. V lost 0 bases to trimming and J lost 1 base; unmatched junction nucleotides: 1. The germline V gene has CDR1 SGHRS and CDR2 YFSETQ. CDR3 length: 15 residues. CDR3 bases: TGCGCCAGCAGCTTGGAGGGACAGGGTAACTATGGCTACACCTTC. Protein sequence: CASSLEGQGNYGYTF. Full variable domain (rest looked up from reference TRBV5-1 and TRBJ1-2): KAGVTQTPRYLIKTRGQQVTLSCSPISGHRSVSWYQQTPGQGLQFLFEYFSETQRNKGNFPGRFSGRQFSNSRSEMNVSTLELGDSALYLCASSLEGQGNYGYTFGSGTRLTVV.

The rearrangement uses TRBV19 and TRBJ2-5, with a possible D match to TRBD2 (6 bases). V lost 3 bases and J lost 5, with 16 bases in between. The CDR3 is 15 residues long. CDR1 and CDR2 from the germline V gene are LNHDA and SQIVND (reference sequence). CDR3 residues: CASSMTLASGETQYF. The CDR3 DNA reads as TGTGCCAGTAGTATGACCCTAGCGTCAGGGGAGACCCAGTACTTC.

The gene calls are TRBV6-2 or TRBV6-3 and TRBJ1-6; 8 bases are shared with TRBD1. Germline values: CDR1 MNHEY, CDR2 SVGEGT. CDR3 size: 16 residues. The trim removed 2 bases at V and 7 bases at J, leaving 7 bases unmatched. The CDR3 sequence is CASSYVRTGRNSPLHF. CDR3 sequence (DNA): TGTGCCAGCAGTTACGTAAGGACAGGGAGGAATTCACCCCTCCACTTT.

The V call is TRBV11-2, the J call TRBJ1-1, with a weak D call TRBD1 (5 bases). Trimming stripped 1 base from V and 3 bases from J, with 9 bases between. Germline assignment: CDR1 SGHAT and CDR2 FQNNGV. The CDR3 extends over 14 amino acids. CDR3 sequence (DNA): TGTGCCAGCAGCTTAGGGACACTTTACACTGAAGCTTTCTTT. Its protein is CASSLGTLYTEAFF.

The CDR3 DNA reads as TGCGCCAGCAGCTTGGAACTAGCGGGAGGAAACGGGGAGCTGTTTTTT. It is translated as CASSLELAGGNGELFF. The chain couples TRBV5-1 to TRBJ2-2, with 12 bases lining up with TRBD2. The V segment lost 0 bases and the J segment 7 bases; nucleotides outside the gene matches: 4. This CDR3 has 16 amino acids. The V gene's germline CDR1 is SGHRS and CDR2 YFSETQ.

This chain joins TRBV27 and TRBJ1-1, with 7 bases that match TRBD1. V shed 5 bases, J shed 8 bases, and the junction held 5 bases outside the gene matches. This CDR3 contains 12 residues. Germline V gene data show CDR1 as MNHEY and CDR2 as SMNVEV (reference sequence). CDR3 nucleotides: TGTGCCAGCAGTGTATTACAGGGGGAAGCTTTCTTT. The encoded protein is CASSVLQGEAFF.

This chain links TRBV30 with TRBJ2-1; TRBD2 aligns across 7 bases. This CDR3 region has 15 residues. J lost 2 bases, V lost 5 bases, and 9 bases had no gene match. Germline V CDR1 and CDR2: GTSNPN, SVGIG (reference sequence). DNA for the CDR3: TGTGCCTGGCTAAGGACTAGAGAAACCTACAATGAGCAGTTCTTC. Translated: CAWLRTRETYNEQFF.

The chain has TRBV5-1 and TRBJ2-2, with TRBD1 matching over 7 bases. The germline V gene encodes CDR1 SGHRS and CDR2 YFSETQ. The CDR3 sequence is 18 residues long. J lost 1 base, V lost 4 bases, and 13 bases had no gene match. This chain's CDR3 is CASSRPGTAILNTGELFF. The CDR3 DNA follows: TGCGCCAGCAGCCGACCGGGGACAGCGATACTGAACACCGGGGAGCTGTTTTTT. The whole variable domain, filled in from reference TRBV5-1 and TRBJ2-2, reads KAGVTQTPRYLIKTRGQQVTLSCSPISGHRSVSWYQQTPGQGLQFLFEYFSETQRNKGNFPGRFSGRQFSNSRSEMNVSTLELGDSALYLCASSRPGTAILNTGELFFGEGSRLTVL.

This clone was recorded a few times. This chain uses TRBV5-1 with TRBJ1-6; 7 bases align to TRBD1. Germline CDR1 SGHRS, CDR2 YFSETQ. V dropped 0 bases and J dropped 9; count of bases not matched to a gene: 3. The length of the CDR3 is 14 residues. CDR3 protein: CASSLGGQLSPLHF. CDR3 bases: TGCGCCAGCAGCTTGGGGGGACAGCTTTCACCCCTCCACTTT.

CDR3 amino acids: CASSYEESNQPQHF. For the CDR3, the DNA is TGTGCCAGCAGTTACGAGGAGAGCAATCAGCCCCAGCATTTT. V and J are TRBV6-2 or TRBV6-3 and TRBJ1-5; D is uncertain. There are 14 residues in the CDR3. Trimming took off 2 bases at V and 1 base at J, with 6 bases between the two ends. Germline loops: CDR1 MNHEY, CDR2 SVGEGT.

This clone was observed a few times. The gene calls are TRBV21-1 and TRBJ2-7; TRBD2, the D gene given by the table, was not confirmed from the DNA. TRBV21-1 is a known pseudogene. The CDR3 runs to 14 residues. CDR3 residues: CASSKEEGSYEQYF. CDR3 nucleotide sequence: TGTGCCAGCAGCAAAGAGGAGGGGTCCTACGAGCAGTACTTC.